This section outlines one T cell receptor beta chain sequence together with its context. These data are taken from a study of blood T cell repertoires in COVID-19. About the research overall: Spain, Italy and the United States supplied samples that represented acute and convalescent COVID-19. Sources were T cells, B-cell-depleted T cells, or PBMCs; the material itself was cDNA or gDNA.

In the authors' workflow: Estimates of nucleated cell counts were drawn from the amplification of reference gene primers. Some clones are missing from TCRdb's copy, which holds only in-frame ones; the method was immunoSEQ multiplex PCR. V, J and clone size were drawn from that table, and D and trimming were deduced from the DNA. Here the sample spans 65,000 to 75,000 clones, around 81% being singletons. Material for sequencing was peripheral blood. This receptor was identified in a woman aged 60-75 years with acute or convalescent COVID-19.

The CDR3 DNA follows: TGTGCCATCAGTGTAGGGGGCCCGGTCACCGGGGAGCTGTTTTTT. Protein sequence: CAISVGGPVTGELFF. This sequence joins TRBV10-3 and TRBJ2-2; 7 bases align to TRBD1. The CDR3 extends over 15 amino acids. Germline lookup yields CDR1 ENHRY and CDR2 SYGVKD. The trim removed 4 bases at V and 4 bases at J, leaving 6 bases unmatched.